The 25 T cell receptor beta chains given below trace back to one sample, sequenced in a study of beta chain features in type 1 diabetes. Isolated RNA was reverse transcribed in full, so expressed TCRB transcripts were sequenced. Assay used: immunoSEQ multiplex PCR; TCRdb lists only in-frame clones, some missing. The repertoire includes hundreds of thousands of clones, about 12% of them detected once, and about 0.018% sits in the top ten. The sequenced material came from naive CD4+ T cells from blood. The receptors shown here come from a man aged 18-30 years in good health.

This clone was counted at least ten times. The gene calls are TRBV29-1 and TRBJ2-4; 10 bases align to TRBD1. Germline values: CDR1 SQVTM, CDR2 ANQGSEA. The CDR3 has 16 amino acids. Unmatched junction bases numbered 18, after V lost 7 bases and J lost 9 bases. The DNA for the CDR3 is TGCAGCGCGCTCCGTGCCGGGACAGGGGATGGAGTCATTCAGTACTTC. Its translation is CSALRAGTGDGVIQYF.

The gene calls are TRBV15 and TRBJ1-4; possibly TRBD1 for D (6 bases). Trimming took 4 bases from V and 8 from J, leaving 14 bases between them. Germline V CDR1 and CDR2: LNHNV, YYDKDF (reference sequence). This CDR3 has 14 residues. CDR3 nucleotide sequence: TGTGCCACCAGCAAGGGACAAGGCGGAGAAAAACTGTTTTTT. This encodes CATSKGQGGEKLFF.

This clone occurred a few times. In DNA form, the CDR3 reads TGTGCCAGCAGTTACGGACAGGGCCTGGCCTACGAGCAGTACTTC. This gives the protein CASSYGQGLAYEQYF. The rearrangement links TRBV6-6 to TRBJ2-7; 8 nucleotides line up with TRBD1. Per germline, CDR1 MNHNY and CDR2 SVGAGI (reference sequence). This CDR3 is built from 15 residues. V shed 2 bases and J 2 bases; nucleotides not matched to a gene: 5.

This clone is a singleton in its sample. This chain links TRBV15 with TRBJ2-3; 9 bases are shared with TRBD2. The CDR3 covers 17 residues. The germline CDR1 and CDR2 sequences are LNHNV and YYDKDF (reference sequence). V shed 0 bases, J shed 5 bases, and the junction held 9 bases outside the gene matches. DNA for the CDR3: TGTGCCACCAGCAGAGATCGAGGGCCGACTAGCGGAGATACGCAGTATTTT. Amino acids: CATSRDRGPTSGDTQYF. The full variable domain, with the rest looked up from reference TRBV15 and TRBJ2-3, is DAMVIQNPRYQVTQFGKPVTLSCSQTLNHNVMYWYQQKSSQAPKLLFHYYDKDFNNEADTPDNFQSRRPNTSFCFLDIRSPGLGDTAMYLCATSRDRGPTSGDTQYFGPGTRLTVL.

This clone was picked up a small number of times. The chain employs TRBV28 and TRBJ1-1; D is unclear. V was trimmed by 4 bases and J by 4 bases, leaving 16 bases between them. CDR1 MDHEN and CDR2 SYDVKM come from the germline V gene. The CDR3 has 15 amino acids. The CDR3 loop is CASSSGAGYGTEAFF. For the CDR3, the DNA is TGTGCCAGCAGTTCCGGAGCGGGTTACGGCACTGAAGCTTTCTTT. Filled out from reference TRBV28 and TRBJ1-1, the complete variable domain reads DVKVTQSSRYLVKRTGEKVFLECVQDMDHENMFWYRQDPGLGLRLIYFSYDVKMKEKGDIPEGYSVSREKKERFSLILESASTNQTSMYLCASSSGAGYGTEAFFGQGTRLTVV.

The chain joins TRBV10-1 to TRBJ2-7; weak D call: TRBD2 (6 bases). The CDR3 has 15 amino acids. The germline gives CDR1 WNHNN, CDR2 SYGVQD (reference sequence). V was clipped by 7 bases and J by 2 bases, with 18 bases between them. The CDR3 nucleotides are TGCGCCAGCACCCCAAGTCGGGACTTAACCTACGAGCAGTACTTC. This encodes CASTPSRDLTYEQYF.

The CDR3 coding sequence is TGTGCCAGCAGCTTAGCGACTAGCGGGAGGGGTAATACGCAGTATTTT. Protein sequence: CASSLATSGRGNTQYF. This chain joins TRBV7-2 and TRBJ2-3; TRBD2 matches at 14 bases. Trimming at V came to 0 bases and at J to 7 bases, leaving 3 bases not matched to a gene. Germline lookup yields CDR1 SGHTA and CDR2 FQGNSA. This CDR3 is built from 16 residues.

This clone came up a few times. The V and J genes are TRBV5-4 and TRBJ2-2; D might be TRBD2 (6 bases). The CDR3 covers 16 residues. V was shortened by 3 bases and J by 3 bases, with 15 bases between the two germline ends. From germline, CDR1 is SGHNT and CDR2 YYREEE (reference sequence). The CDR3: CASSSGGARDTGELFF. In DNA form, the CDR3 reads TGTGCCAGCAGCTCCGGAGGGGCTCGAGACACCGGGGAGCTGTTTTTT.

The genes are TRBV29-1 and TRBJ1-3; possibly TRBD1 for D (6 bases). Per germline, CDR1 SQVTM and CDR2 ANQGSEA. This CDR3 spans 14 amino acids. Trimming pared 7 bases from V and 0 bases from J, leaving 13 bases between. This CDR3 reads CSAGQTGSGNTIYF. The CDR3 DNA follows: TGCAGCGCTGGACAGACAGGCTCTGGAAACACCATATATTTT.

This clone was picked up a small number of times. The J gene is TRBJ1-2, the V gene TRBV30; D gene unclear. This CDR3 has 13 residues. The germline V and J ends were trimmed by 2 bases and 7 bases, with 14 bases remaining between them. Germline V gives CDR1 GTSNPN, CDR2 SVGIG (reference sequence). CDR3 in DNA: TGTGCCTGGAGTTCCGAGAACGTCTCTGGCTACACCTTC. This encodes CAWSSENVSGYTF. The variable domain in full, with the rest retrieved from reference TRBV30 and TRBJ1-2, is SQTIHQWPATLVQPVGSPLSLECTVEGTSNPNLYWYRQAAGRGLQLLFYSVGIGQISSEVPQNLSASRPQDRQFILSSKKLLLSDSGFYLCAWSSENVSGYTFGSGTRLTVV.

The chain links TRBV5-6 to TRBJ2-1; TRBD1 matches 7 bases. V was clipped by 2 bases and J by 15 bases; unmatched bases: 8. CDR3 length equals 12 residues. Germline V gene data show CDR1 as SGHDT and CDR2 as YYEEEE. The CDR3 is CASSLLGQPRFF. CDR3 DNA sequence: TGTGCCAGCAGCTTACTGGGACAGCCGCGGTTCTTC. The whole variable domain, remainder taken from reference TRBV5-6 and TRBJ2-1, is DAGVTQSPTHLIKTRGQQVTLRCSPKSGHDTVSWYQQALGQGPQFIFQYYEEEERQRGNFPDRFSGHQFPNYSSELNVNALLLGDSALYLCASSLLGQPRFFGPGTRLTVL.

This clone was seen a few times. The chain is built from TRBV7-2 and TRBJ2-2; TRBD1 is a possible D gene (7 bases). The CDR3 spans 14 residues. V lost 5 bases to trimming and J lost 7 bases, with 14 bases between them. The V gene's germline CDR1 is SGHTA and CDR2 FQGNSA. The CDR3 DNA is TGTGCCAGCAGCCCGAGGCAGGGGGGCGGGGAGCTGTTTTTT. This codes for CASSPRQGGGELFF.

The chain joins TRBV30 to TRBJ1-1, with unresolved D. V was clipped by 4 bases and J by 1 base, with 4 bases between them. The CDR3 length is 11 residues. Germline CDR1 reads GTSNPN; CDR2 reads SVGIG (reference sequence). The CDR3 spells CAWIRNTEAFF. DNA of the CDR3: TGTGCCTGGATCCGGAACACTGAAGCTTTCTTT.

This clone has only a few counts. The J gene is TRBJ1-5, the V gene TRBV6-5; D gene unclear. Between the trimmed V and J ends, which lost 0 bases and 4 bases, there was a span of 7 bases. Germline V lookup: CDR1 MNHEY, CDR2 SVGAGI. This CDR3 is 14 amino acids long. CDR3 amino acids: CASSYSRSNQPQHF. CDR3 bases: TGTGCCAGCAGTTACTCGAGGAGTAATCAGCCCCAGCATTTT.

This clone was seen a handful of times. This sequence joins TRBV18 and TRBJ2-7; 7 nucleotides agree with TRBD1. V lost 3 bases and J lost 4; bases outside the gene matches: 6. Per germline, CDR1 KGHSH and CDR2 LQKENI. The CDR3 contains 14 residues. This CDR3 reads CASSPNRGGYEQYF. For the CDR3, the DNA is TGTGCCAGCTCACCGAACAGGGGTGGATACGAGCAGTACTTC.

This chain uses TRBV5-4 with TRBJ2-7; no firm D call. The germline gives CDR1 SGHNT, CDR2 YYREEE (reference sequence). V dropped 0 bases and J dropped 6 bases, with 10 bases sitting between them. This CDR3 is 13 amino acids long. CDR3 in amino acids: CASSLEQTSEQYF. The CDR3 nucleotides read TGTGCCAGCAGCTTGGAACAGACCTCCGAGCAGTACTTC.

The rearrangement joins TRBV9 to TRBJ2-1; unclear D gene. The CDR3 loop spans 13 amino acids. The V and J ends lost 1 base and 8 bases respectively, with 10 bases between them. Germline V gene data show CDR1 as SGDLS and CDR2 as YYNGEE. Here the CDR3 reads CASSVFRSDEQFF. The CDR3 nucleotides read TGTGCCAGCAGCGTATTCAGGTCAGATGAGCAGTTCTTC.

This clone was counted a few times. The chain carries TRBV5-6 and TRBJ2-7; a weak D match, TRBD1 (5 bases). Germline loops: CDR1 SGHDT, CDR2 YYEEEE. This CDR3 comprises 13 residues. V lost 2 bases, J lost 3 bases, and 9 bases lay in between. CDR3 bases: TGTGCCAGCAGCTTCATTACAGGCTACGAGCAGTACTTC. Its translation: CASSFITGYEQYF.

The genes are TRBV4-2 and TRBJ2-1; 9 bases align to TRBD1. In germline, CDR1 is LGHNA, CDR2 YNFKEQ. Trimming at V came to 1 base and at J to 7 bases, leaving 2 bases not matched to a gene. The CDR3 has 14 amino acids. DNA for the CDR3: TGTGCCAGCAGCCAAGTGGACAGGGGAAATGAGCAGTTCTTC. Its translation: CASSQVDRGNEQFF.

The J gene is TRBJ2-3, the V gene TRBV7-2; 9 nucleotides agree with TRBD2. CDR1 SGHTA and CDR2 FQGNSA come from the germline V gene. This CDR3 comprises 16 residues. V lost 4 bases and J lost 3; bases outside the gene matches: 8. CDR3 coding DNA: TGTGCCAGCAGCTCACCCCCCCTAGCGGGAACAGATACGCAGTATTTT. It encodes CASSSPPLAGTDTQYF.

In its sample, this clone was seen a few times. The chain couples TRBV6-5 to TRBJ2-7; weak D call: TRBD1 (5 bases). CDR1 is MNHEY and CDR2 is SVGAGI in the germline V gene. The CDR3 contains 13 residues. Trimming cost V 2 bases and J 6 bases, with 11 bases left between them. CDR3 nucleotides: TGTGCCAGCAGTTACGGTCAGGGAATCGAGCAGTACTTC. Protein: CASSYGQGIEQYF.

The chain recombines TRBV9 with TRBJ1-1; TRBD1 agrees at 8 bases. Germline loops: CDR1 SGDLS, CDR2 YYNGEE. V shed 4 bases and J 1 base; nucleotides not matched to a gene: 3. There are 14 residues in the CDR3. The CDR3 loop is CASSPGTGNTEAFF. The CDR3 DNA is TGTGCCAGCAGCCCGGGGACAGGGAACACTGAAGCTTTCTTT.

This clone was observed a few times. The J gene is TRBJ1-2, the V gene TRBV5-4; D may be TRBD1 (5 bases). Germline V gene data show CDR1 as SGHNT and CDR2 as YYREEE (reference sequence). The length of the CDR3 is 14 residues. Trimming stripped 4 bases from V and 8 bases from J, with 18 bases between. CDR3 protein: CASSLGRDLGGYTF. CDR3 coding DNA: TGTGCCAGCAGCCTAGGACGGGACTTAGGGGGCTACACCTTC. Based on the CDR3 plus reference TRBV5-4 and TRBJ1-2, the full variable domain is ETGVTQSPTHLIKTRGQQVTLRCSSQSGHNTVSWYQQALGQGPQFIFQYYREEENGRGNFPPRFSGLQFPNYSSELNVNALELDDSALYLCASSLGRDLGGYTFGSGTRLTVV.

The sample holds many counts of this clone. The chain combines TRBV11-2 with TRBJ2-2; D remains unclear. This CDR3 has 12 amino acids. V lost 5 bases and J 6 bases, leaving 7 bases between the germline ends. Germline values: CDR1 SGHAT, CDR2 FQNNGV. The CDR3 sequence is CASSHSSGELFF. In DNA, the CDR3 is TGTGCCAGCAGCCACAGCTCCGGGGAGCTGTTTTTT.

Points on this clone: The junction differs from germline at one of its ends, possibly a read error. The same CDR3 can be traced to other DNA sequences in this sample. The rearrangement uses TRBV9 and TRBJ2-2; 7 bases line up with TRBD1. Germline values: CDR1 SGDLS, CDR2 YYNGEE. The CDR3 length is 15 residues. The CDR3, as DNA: TGTGCCAGTAGCGTACGGACAGGTGGCACCGGGGAGCTGTTTTTT. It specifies CASSVRTGGTGELFF. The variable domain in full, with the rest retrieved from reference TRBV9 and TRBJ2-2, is DSGVTQTPKHLITATGQRVTLRCSPRSGDLSVYWYQQSLDQGLQFLIQYYNGEERAKGNILERFSAQQFPDLHSELNLSSLELGDSALYFCASSVRTGGTGELFFGEGSRLTVL.